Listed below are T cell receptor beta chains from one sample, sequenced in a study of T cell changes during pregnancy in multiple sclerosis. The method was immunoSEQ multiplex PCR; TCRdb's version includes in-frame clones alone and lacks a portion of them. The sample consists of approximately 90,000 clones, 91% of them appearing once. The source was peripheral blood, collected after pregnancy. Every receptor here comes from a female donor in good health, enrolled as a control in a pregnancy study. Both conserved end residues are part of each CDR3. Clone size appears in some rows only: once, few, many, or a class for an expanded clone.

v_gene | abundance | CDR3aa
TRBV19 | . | CASSIPFGQGRAGELFF
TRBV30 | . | CAWRGTANSNSPLHF
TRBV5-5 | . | CASSFNWAGTADTEAFF
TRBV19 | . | CASSLGQGNYGYTF
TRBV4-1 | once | CASSLRVGVRGTDTQYF
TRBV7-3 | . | CASSPGSSGADTQYF
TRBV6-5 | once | CASSPDRPNQPQHF
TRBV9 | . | CASSETSLGTDTQYF
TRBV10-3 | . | CAITQAPNEKLFF
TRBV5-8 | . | CASTPRSFRGYTF
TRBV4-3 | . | CASSQDPRTGAFGYTF
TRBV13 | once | CASSLGRGGSYNEQFF
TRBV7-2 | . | CASSPRETGGNQPQHF
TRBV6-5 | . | CASSYSGTQSGNTIYF
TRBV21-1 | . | CASSNCGTGDNQPQHF
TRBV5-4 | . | CASSFAGDTEAFF
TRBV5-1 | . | CASSLARGQGGSTEAFF
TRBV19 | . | CASSPQGRPNEKLFF
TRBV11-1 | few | CASSFQTGELFF
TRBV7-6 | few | CASSHSYEQYF
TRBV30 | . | CAWRKTGSSYEQYF
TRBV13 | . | CASSFAGPEGNQPQHF
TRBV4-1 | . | CASSAGQGTGGYTF
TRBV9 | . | CASSVEDRLYEAEAFF
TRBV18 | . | CASSPAPGTGNTIYF
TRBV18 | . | CASSPPLGGSRGNEQFF
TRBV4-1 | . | CASSQDWRGAGDTQYF
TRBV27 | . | CASRYSGSSYNEQFF
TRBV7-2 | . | CASSWTSGGRELFF
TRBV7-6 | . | CASSNQARGTGKETQYF
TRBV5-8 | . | CASSPGGGSYEQYF
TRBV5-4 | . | CASRNPSGGADTQYF
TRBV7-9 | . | CASSLGGQLEAFF
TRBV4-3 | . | CASSREVRNQPQHF
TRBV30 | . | CAWSLDGRVGEKLFF
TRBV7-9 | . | CASSLSGGGNYGYTF
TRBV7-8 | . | CASSLGGQNLYEQYF
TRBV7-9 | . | CASSSGGANVLTF
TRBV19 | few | CASSMGQPNTEAFF
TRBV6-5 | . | CASRTFGEGQPQHF
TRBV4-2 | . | CASSQRGQGNEQFF
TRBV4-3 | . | CASSPTRLMNTEAFF
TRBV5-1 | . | CACKGGTDTQYF
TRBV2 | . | CASSEGLNTEAFF
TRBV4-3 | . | CASSQVQWDTQYF
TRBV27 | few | CASSPRQGPGPLHF
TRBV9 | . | CASSVRGSGVDGYTF
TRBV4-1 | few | CASSPQRNQPQHF
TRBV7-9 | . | CASSDGQGSYNSPLHF